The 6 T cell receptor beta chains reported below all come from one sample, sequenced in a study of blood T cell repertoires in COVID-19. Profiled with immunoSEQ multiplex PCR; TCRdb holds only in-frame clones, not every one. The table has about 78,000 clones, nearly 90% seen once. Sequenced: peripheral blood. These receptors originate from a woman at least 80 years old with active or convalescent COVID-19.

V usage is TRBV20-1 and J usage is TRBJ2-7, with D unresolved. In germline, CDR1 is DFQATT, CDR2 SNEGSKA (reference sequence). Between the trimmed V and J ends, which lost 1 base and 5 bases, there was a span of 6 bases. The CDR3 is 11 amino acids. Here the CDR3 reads CSARAPHEQYF. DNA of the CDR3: TGCAGTGCTAGAGCTCCCCACGAGCAGTACTTC.

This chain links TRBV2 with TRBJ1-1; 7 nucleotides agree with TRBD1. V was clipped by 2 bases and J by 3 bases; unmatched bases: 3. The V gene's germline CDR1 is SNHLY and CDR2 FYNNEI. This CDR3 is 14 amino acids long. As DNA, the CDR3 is TGTGCCAGCAGTGAACGACAGGGAGACACTGAAGCTTTCTTT. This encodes CASSERQGDTEAFF.

The CDR3 loop is CASSLMTGEDQPQHF. In DNA form, the CDR3 reads TGTGCCAGCAGCCTTATGACAGGGGAGGATCAGCCCCAGCATTTT. The rearrangement joins TRBV11-2 to TRBJ1-5; 8 nucleotides match TRBD1. Germline CDR1 SGHAT, CDR2 FQNNGV. The V gene end was trimmed by 5 bases and the J gene end by 5 bases; junction bases not matched to a gene: 8. This CDR3 is 15 amino acids long.

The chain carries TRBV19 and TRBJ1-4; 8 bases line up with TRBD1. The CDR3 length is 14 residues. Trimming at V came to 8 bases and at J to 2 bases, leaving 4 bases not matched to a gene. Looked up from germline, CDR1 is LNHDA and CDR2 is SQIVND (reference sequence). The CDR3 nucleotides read TGTGCCAGTGGACAGGGACTGACTAATGAAAAACTGTTTTTT. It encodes CASGQGLTNEKLFF. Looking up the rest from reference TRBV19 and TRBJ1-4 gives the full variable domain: DGGITQSPKYLFRKEGQNVTLSCEQNLNHDAMYWYRQDPGQGLRLIYYSQIVNDFQKGDIAEGYSVSREKKESFPLTVTSAQKNPTAFYLCASGQGLTNEKLFFGSGTQLSVL.

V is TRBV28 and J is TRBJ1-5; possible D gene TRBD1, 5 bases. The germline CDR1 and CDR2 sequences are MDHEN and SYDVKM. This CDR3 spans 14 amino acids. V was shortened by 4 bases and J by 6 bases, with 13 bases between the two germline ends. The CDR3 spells CASSYPGRGQPQHF. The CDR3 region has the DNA TGTGCCAGCAGTTACCCAGGGAGGGGTCAGCCCCAGCATTTT.

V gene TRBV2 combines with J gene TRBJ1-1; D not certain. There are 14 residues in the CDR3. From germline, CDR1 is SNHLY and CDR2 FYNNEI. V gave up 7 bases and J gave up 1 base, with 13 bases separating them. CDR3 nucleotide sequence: TGTGCCAGCATTCGAGCGGGGAGGAACACTGAAGCTTTCTTT. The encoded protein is CASIRAGRNTEAFF.